This record covers a single T cell receptor beta chain. Its target is unknown. Researchers ran the PCR with 60 Vbeta and 13 Jbeta primers. TCRdb's table, derived via immunoSEQ multiplex PCR, lists solely in-frame clones and lacks some. Here the sample spans roughly 150,000 clones, more than 75% being singletons. The record originates from a study of cytomegalovirus exposure and HLA in healthy donors. Germline-derived CDR1 and CDR2 are SGHNT and YENEEA. The CDR3 length is 15 residues. Trimming left V 4 bases short and J 8 bases short, with 20 bases between. General study points: Analysis was carried out at a later point, and it linked a missense DCLRE1C variant to TCR beta V- and J-gene trimming.

The specimen was PBMCs. The V and J genes are TRBV11-3 and TRBJ1-2; D unresolved. The receptor comes from a woman aged 40 to 49 in good health and CMV-seronegative. The CDR3 loop reads CASSSSPDNSRGYTF. The CDR3 nucleotides are TGTGCCAGCAGCTCCTCTCCTGACAACAGTAGAGGCTACACCTTC.